This T cell receptor (beta chain) is from a study of cytomegalovirus exposure and HLA in healthy donors. Study conclusions and caveats: That first-cohort TCR clusters tended to co-occur in the 95 to 150 validation repertoires was found in a later analysis.

The repertoire was sequenced with immunoSEQ multiplex PCR; TCRdb's copy has only in-frame clones and lacks some. The data show about 160,000 clones, roughly nine tenths seen once. The CDR3 consists of 12 residues. Germline CDR1 is LNHDA and CDR2 is SQIVND (reference sequence). Trimming cost V 3 bases and J 8 bases, with 7 bases left between them. With regard to this clone: Its specificity is unknown.

This sequence was found in a woman aged 25-40 years in good health and CMV-seronegative. The V gene is TRBV19, the J gene TRBJ2-2; no reliable D call. Sequenced sample: PBMCs. The CDR3 spells CASSILSGELFF. DNA of the CDR3: TGTGCCAGTAGTATTCTTAGTGGGGAGCTGTTTTTT.